This is a list of T cell receptor beta chains from one sample in a study of shared clonotypes between healthy human individuals. Sequencing used immunoSEQ multiplex PCR; TCRdb keeps in-frame clones, though not all of them. Of about 2.2 million clones in the sample, roughly 95% are singletons; the top ten hold under 2%. Sequenced sample: naive CD8+ T cells from PBMCs. The receptor source for this set is a man aged 18 to 29 in good health. Some clones in this sample may be carry-over from other donors' samples. Each CDR3 is given with its conserved first and last residue. The D gene is left open where the match is weak. Clone size, where shown, is once, few, many, or a class for clones that have expanded.

D,V,J,size,DNA,CDR3
TRBD2,TRBV10-3,TRBJ2-1,-,TGTGCCATCAGTGAGGCTGGGACTAGCTACAATGAGCAGTTCTTC,CAISEAGTSYNEQFF
TRBD1,TRBV27,TRBJ1-2,-,TGTGCCAGCAGTTTTCAGGGGGCATTACCTAACTATGGCTACACCTTC,CASSFQGALPNYGYTF
-,TRBV2,TRBJ1-1,few,TGTGCCAGCGATGATGGGGAGAACTCCTACACTGAAGCTTTCTTT,CASDDGENSYTEAFF
TRBD2,TRBV6-5,TRBJ2-5,-,TGTGCCAGCAGTCCCGGACTAGCGGGAGAGGAGACCCAGTACTTC,CASSPGLAGEETQYF
-,TRBV7-9,TRBJ1-3,-,TGTGCCAGCAGCTTAGGACGGGGATCTGGAAACACCATATATTTT,CASSLGRGSGNTIYF
TRBD2,TRBV5-8,TRBJ2-7,-,TGTGCCAGCAGCTTGAGCGGGAGGCACGAGCAGTACTTC,CASSLSGRHEQYF
TRBD2,TRBV29-1,TRBJ2-3,-,TGCAGCGTTGTACGGACTAGCGGACGCACAGATACGCAGTATTTT,CSVVRTSGRTDTQYF
-,TRBV5-8,TRBJ1-5,-,TGTGCCAGCAGCTTGGTTAGGGCTCCCTGGGACCCCCAGCATTTT,CASSLVRAPWDPQHF
-,TRBV7-3,TRBJ2-3,-,TGTGCCAGCAGCCGTAGGGGTTTGGGCACAGATACGCAGTATTTT,CASSRRGLGTDTQYF
TRBD2,TRBV7-9,TRBJ2-1,-,TGTGCCAGCAGCGCAAACACGGGACTAAATGAGCAGTTCTTC,CASSANTGLNEQFF
TRBD2,TRBV6-1,TRBJ2-5,-,TGTGCCAGCACCTTCTTAGCGGGGGAAGAGACCCAGTACTTC,CASTFLAGEETQYF